These T cell receptor beta chains were read from a single sample in a study of shared clonotypes between healthy human individuals. Assay used: immunoSEQ multiplex PCR; TCRdb lists only in-frame clones, some missing. The sample consists of roughly 2.4 million clones, 95% of them appearing once. The sample consisted of naive CD4+ T cells sorted from blood. Receptor source: a man younger than 35 in good health. CDR3s include the opening cysteine and the closing phenylalanine or tryptophan. A D gene is named only where the DNA matches it firmly.

DNA: TGTGCCAGCAGCTCCGCTGCGAATTACAGGGGTAATAATTCACCCCTCCACTTT; CDR3: CASSSAANYRGNNSPLHF; D: TRBD1; V: TRBV11-2; J: TRBJ1-6
DNA: TGTGCCAGCAGCTTCTGGGCAACCAGAGATACGCAGTATTTT; CDR3: CASSFWATRDTQYF; D: NA; V: TRBV7-2; J: TRBJ2-3
DNA: TGTGCCAGCAGCTTTACAAGGGGCACTGAAGCTTTCTTT; CDR3: CASSFTRGTEAFF; D: NA; V: TRBV11-3; J: TRBJ1-1
DNA: TGTGCCAGCAGTGCGGGACATTCCAACACCGAAGCTTTCTTT; CDR3: CASSAGHSNTEAFF; D: NA; V: TRBV6-5; J: TRBJ1-1
DNA: TGTGCCAGCAGCTCAGGGACAGGGGGGGGCTCCGAGCAGTACTTC; CDR3: CASSSGTGGGSEQYF; D: TRBD1; V: TRBV7-6; J: TRBJ2-7
DNA: TGTGCCACCAGCAGCAGCCGGCCGATCATCTACGAGCAGTACTTC; CDR3: CATSSSRPIIYEQYF; D: NA; V: TRBV15; J: TRBJ2-7
DNA: TGTGCCAGCAGCCGGGACTCTAACACTGAAGCTTTCTTT; CDR3: CASSRDSNTEAFF; D: NA; V: TRBV6-5; J: TRBJ1-1
DNA: TGTGCCAGCTCACCAAGGCCAGGTTTGAACACTGAAGCTTTCTTT; CDR3: CASSPRPGLNTEAFF; D: NA; V: TRBV18; J: TRBJ1-1
DNA: TGTGCCAGTAGTATACTAGGGGTCTTCCACGAGCAGTACTTC; CDR3: CASSILGVFHEQYF; D: NA; V: TRBV19; J: TRBJ2-7
DNA: TGTGCCAGCAGCTTAGGGACTAGCGGCTCCTACGAGCAGTACTTC; CDR3: CASSLGTSGSYEQYF; D: TRBD2; V: TRBV7-9; J: TRBJ2-7
DNA: TGTGCCAGCTCACCACCGGGTCAAGGGAATCCAGATACGCAGTATTTT; CDR3: CASSPPGQGNPDTQYF; D: NA; V: TRBV18; J: TRBJ2-3
DNA: TGTGCCAGCAGGGGAGGGGGACAGGAGAACACTGAAGCTTTCTTT; CDR3: CASRGGGQENTEAFF; D: TRBD1; V: TRBV28; J: TRBJ1-1
DNA: TGTGCCGCCGCGGGGTTTTCCAATCAGCCCCAGCATTTT; CDR3: CAAAGFSNQPQHF; D: NA; V: TRBV10-3; J: TRBJ1-5
DNA: TGTGCCAGCAGTGAAGCGACAGGGCTTTACTTCGAGCAGTACTTC; CDR3: CASSEATGLYFEQYF; D: TRBD1; V: TRBV6-1; J: TRBJ2-7
DNA: TGTGCCAGCAGCTTCCAGGGGACTAATGAAAAACTGTTTTTT; CDR3: CASSFQGTNEKLFF; D: NA; V: TRBV5-4; J: TRBJ1-4